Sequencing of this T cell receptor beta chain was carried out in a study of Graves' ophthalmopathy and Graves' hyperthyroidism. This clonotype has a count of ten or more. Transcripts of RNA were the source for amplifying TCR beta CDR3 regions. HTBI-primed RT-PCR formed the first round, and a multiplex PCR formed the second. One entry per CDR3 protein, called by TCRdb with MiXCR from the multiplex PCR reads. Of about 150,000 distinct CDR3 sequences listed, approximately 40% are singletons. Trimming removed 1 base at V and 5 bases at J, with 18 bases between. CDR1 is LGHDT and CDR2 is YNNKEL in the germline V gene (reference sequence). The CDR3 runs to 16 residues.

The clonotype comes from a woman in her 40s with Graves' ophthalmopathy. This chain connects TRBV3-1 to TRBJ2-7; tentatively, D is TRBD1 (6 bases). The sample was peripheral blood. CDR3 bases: TGTGCCAGCAGCCAAGGCATTTGGGCAGGGACAAACGAGCAGTACTTC. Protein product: CASSQGIWAGTNEQYF.